Each of the 15 T cell receptor beta chains below was sequenced from the same sample in a study of shared clonotypes between healthy human individuals. The assay was immunoSEQ multiplex PCR, and TCRdb's table has in-frame clones only and misses some. This table has about 2.4 million clones, roughly 93% appearing once. Input material: naive CD4+ T cells from PBMCs. Described subset: CD45RA+ positively selected. These receptors originate from a man aged 18 to 35 in good health. Some clones in this sample may be carry-over from other donors' samples.

The chain joins TRBV28 to TRBJ1-2, with D tentatively TRBD1 (5 bases). V lost 6 bases, J lost 4 bases, and 12 bases lay in between. Germline CDR1 MDHEN, CDR2 SYDVKM. The CDR3 loop spans 13 amino acids. CDR3 nucleotide sequence: TGTGCCAGCAGGAGGGGACCTCTCTATGGCTACACCTTC. Residues: CASRRGPLYGYTF.

The genes are TRBV5-1 and TRBJ2-2; D gene ambiguous. Per the germline V gene, CDR1 is SGHRS and CDR2 is YFSETQ. The CDR3 loop spans 16 amino acids. V was trimmed by 4 bases and J by 5 bases, leaving 18 bases between them. The CDR3 protein is CASSPPRGPGTGELFF. DNA of the CDR3: TGCGCCAGCAGCCCGCCACGTGGACCCGGGACCGGGGAGCTGTTTTTT.

This clone appeared once. This chain joins TRBV28 and TRBJ2-5; D is perhaps TRBD1 (6 bases). Trimming took off 10 bases at V and 0 bases at J, with 12 bases between the two ends. The CDR3 totals 13 residues. CDR1 is MDHEN, CDR2 SYDVKM, per germline. The CDR3 protein is CATKRGYQETQYF. The CDR3 nucleotides are TGTGCCACCAAAAGGGGGTACCAAGAGACCCAGTACTTC.

The rearrangement uses TRBV30 and TRBJ2-7; TRBD1 matches at 9 bases. V was clipped by 5 bases and J by 6 bases; unmatched bases: 5. In germline, CDR1 is GTSNPN, CDR2 SVGIG (reference sequence). This CDR3 is built from 12 residues. The CDR3 DNA reads TGTGCCTGGGGGAGGGGACAGGGCGAGCAGTACTTC. It yields the protein CAWGRGQGEQYF.

The J gene is TRBJ1-3, the V gene TRBV9; D ambiguous. V lost 0 bases to trimming and J lost 0 bases, with 7 bases between them. Germline CDR1 is SGDLS and CDR2 is YYNGEE. This CDR3 comprises 15 residues. CDR3 in DNA: TGTGCCAGCAGCGTAGGAGTCAGCTCTGGAAACACCATATATTTT. The encoded protein is CASSVGVSSGNTIYF.

A remark on this clone: At the DNA level, this CDR3 is encoded by other sequences in the same sample as well. The chain recombines TRBV18 with TRBJ2-3, with unresolved D. V was clipped by 6 bases and J by 3 bases, with 4 bases between them. The CDR3 has 11 amino acids. The germline V gene encodes CDR1 KGHSH and CDR2 LQKENI. DNA of the CDR3: TGTGCCAGCTCGGTAACAGATACGCAGTATTTT. Its translation: CASSVTDTQYF.

The chain carries TRBV6-6 and TRBJ2-3, with D possibly matching TRBD1 (6 bases). CDR3 length: 15 amino acids. Germline lookup yields CDR1 MNHNY and CDR2 SVGAGI (reference sequence). The V and J ends lost 5 bases and 0 bases respectively, with 12 bases between them. CDR3 nucleotides: TGTGCCAGCAGTGCTAGGACAGTGAGCACAGATACGCAGTATTTT. Its protein product is CASSARTVSTDTQYF.

J is TRBJ2-1 and V is TRBV6-6, with 10 bases aligning to TRBD1. Germline CDR1 is MNHNY and CDR2 is SVGAGI (reference sequence). The length of the CDR3 is 14 residues. The V and J ends lost 5 bases and 6 bases, in that order; junction bases with no gene match: 4. DNA for the CDR3: TGTGCCAGCAGTAAGGGACAGGGGTTCAATGAGCAGTTCTTC. Translation: CASSKGQGFNEQFF.

This clone was picked up one time. The J gene is TRBJ2-5, the V gene TRBV20-1; D unclear. The CDR3 consists of 10 residues. V was pared by 7 bases and J by 5 bases, with 8 bases between. Per the germline V gene, CDR1 is DFQATT and CDR2 is SNEGSKA (reference sequence). CDR3 amino acids: CSDGPETQYF. DNA of the CDR3: TGCAGTGATGGGCCGGAGACCCAGTACTTC.

J is TRBJ1-3 and V is TRBV28; D unclear. The CDR3 length is 14 residues. Germline V gene sequence: CDR1 MDHEN, CDR2 SYDVKM. The V end was cut by 7 bases, the J end by 0 bases, with 10 bases between. CDR3 region: CASTPASSGNTIYF. The CDR3 region has the DNA TGTGCCAGCACCCCCGCCAGCTCTGGAAACACCATATATTTT. Full variable domain (remainder filled in from reference TRBV28 and TRBJ1-3): DVKVTQSSRYLVKRTGEKVFLECVQDMDHENMFWYRQDPGLGLRLIYFSYDVKMKEKGDIPEGYSVSREKKERFSLILESASTNQTSMYLCASTPASSGNTIYFGEGSWLTVV.

The rearrangement links TRBV29-1 to TRBJ2-3; weak D call: TRBD1 (5 bases). CDR1 is SQVTM and CDR2 is ANQGSEA in the germline V gene. Trimming shortened V by 6 bases and J by 5 bases, and 12 bases separated the two germline ends. This CDR3 contains 12 residues. CDR3 nucleotide sequence: TGCAGCGTGCAGGGCTCAGAAGATACGCAGTATTTT. This translates into CSVQGSEDTQYF.

This rearrangement joins TRBV28 to TRBJ1-1; 9 bases agree with TRBD1. The junction had 14 bases not matched to a gene; V was cut back by 7 bases and J by 5 bases. CDR1 is MDHEN, CDR2 SYDVKM, per germline. The CDR3 loop spans 16 amino acids. The CDR3 bases are TGTGCCAGCACAACCCCGGGACAGGGATTAAGGACTGAAGCTTTCTTT. This translates into CASTTPGQGLRTEAFF.

The chain is built from TRBV29-1 and TRBJ1-2; tentative D call: TRBD1 (5 bases). The CDR3 totals 14 residues. Germline CDR1 and CDR2: SQVTM and ANQGSEA. V was shortened by 6 bases and J by 5 bases, with 19 bases between the two germline ends. The CDR3 region has the DNA TGCAGCGTAGCTCCCTACCAGGGAGATTATGGCTACACCTTC. Residues: CSVAPYQGDYGYTF.

The rearrangement links TRBV10-2 to TRBJ2-7; TRBD1 aligns across 7 bases. The CDR3 length is 13 residues. Germline CDR1 and CDR2: WSHSY and SAAADI. The V and J ends lost 8 bases and 3 bases, in that order; junction bases with no gene match: 7. CDR3 nucleotides: TGCGCCAGCTATGGGACAGACTACTACGAGCAGTACTTC. Residues: CASYGTDYYEQYF.

This clone is a singleton in its sample. The chain is built from TRBV6-1 and TRBJ2-1, with D possibly matching TRBD1 (5 bases). The CDR3 consists of 13 residues. The V and J ends lost 3 bases and 4 bases respectively, with 7 bases between them. Germline V CDR1 and CDR2: MNHNS, SASEGT. The CDR3 spells CASSEQGYNEQFF. As DNA, the CDR3 is TGTGCCAGCAGTGAGCAGGGATACAATGAGCAGTTCTTC.